Below are 6 T cell receptor beta chains sequenced from a single sample in a study of shared clonotypes between healthy human individuals. Produced via immunoSEQ multiplex PCR; TCRdb's table is partial and in-frame only. The data hold around 530,000 clones, with roughly 79% observed a single time. Sequenced input: PBMCs. The receptors were sampled from a woman aged 40-49 years in good health. Some clones in this sample may be carry-over from other donors' samples.

The rearrangement joins TRBV28 to TRBJ2-3; 8 nucleotides match TRBD1. V dropped 5 bases and J dropped 2; count of bases not matched to a gene: 6. Germline CDR1 is MDHEN and CDR2 is SYDVKM. This CDR3 is built from 15 residues. For the CDR3, the DNA is TGTGCCAGCAGTCACCGGGACAGGCTCACAGATACGCAGTATTTT. It specifies CASSHRDRLTDTQYF.

The chain employs TRBV18 and TRBJ2-7; 9 bases fit TRBD2. Germline assignment: CDR1 KGHSH and CDR2 LQKENI. J lost 3 bases, V lost 5 bases, and 5 bases had no gene match. The CDR3 spans 14 residues. The CDR3 DNA reads TGTGCCAGCTCATCAGCGGGAGGTTACTACGAGCAGTACTTC. This translates into CASSSAGGYYEQYF.

Only one count was recorded for this clone. The chain employs TRBV7-8 and TRBJ2-7, with a weak D call TRBD2 (7 bases). From germline, CDR1 is SGHVS and CDR2 FQNEAQ. This CDR3 has 12 amino acids. Trimming cost V 5 bases and J 7 bases, with 12 bases left between them. The CDR3 DNA is TGTGCCAGCAGCGCCGGGGGGCGGGAGCAGTACTTC. It yields the protein CASSAGGREQYF.

The chain carries TRBV25-1 and TRBJ1-6; D gene unclear. The CDR3 has 17 amino acids. Germline CDR1 is MGHDK and CDR2 is SYGVNS. Trimming pared 3 bases from V and 9 bases from J, leaving 21 bases between. CDR3: CASSEPGTEVEISPLHF. DNA for the CDR3: TGTGCCAGCAGTGAGCCAGGCACAGAAGTGGAGATTTCACCCCTCCACTTT.

The rearrangement uses TRBV7-2 and TRBJ2-2; D is undetermined. Germline V lookup: CDR1 SGHTA, CDR2 FQGNSA. The V end was cut by 5 bases, the J end by 1 base, with 11 bases between. The CDR3 runs to 15 residues. As DNA, the CDR3 is TGTGCCAGCAGCCCTCTAAGGAGGAACACCGGGGAGCTGTTTTTT. Amino acid sequence: CASSPLRRNTGELFF.

The V gene is TRBV4-3, the J gene TRBJ2-2, with 8 positions matching TRBD2. V lost 0 bases, J lost 0 bases, and 6 bases stayed unmatched. Germline CDR1 and CDR2: LGHNA and YSLEER. The CDR3 contains 18 residues. CDR3 amino acids: CASSQDWVAGPNTGELFF. The CDR3 DNA is TGCGCCAGCAGCCAAGATTGGGTAGCGGGACCGAACACCGGGGAGCTGTTTTTT.